This TCR beta chain was sequenced during a study of identical twins. Each CDR3 protein is one row after TCRdb ran MiXCR on the 5' RACE reads. The profile shows roughly 1.6 million distinct CDR3 sequences, about 32% of them singletons. Germline assignment: CDR1 MNHEY and CDR2 SMNVEV (reference sequence). CDR3 length: 13 residues. J lost 5 bases, V lost 1 base, and 2 bases had no gene match. The source of this sequence is a newborn girl in good health. The rearrangement joins TRBV27 to TRBJ2-7; 7 bases agree with TRBD1. Sequenced input: cord blood. Written as DNA, the CDR3 is TGTGCCAGCAGTTTATGGCAGGGGGACGAGCAGTACTTC. Translation gives CASSLWQGDEQYF.